The source of this T cell receptor (beta chain) is a study of CD8+ T cells in alopecia areata. Sequencing used cDNA as its template, made by extracting RNA and reverse transcribing it. Only in-frame clones appear in the TCRdb table, and some are missing; sequencing was by immunoSEQ multiplex PCR. Of approximately 150,000 clones listed, around 55% are singletons. There are 14 residues in the CDR3. V was clipped by 4 bases and J by 2 bases, with 15 bases between them. Germline CDR1 SQVTM, CDR2 ANQGSEA. A few counts support this clone. Its cognate antigen is unknown. Using a FACSAria, the CD4+ and CD8+ T cells were sorted from the PBMCs. Study results and caveats: Scalp sequencing also captures normal skin's resident alphabeta T cells. Greater clonality was observed in lesional scalp samples, especially alopecia totalis/universalis, versus normal scalp.

The material sequenced was CD4+ T cells sorted from blood. The chain uses TRBV29-1 and TRBJ2-7, with D tentatively TRBD2 (6 bases). This TCR was recovered from a human donor in good health. The CDR3 sequence: CSVGGTPTPYEQYF. The CDR3 DNA is TGCAGCGTTGGGGGGACTCCTACTCCCTACGAGCAGTACTTC.